This T cell receptor (beta chain) was obtained from a study of cytomegalovirus exposure and HLA in healthy donors. Whole-study context: Of roughly 400 genotyped donors, approximately 84% clustered with self-reported Caucasian donors. Study-wide results and caveats: Several V segments, TRBV6-2 and TRBV6-3 among them, could not be told apart and were dropped. Later analysis identified a missense DCLRE1C variant that was linked to TCR beta V- and J-gene trimming.

The study ran its PCR with 60 Vbeta and 13 Jbeta primers. Original processing notes: An analysis performed later counted 75 million to 80 million unique TCR beta chains (roughly 11 million of them shared). TCRdb's table, derived via immunoSEQ multiplex PCR, lists solely in-frame clones and lacks some. That table gives V, J and clone size, and the DNA gave D and trimming. The sample contains roughly 120,000 clones, 75% of which appear only once. CDR1 SGHDT and CDR2 YYEEEE come from the germline V gene. J was trimmed by 3 bases and V by 2 bases; bases with no gene match: 5. The CDR3 has 15 residues. The sample holds a few counts of this clone. Its antigen is still unknown.

The sample comprised PBMCs. The clonotype comes from a woman aged 35 to 49 in good health and CMV-seropositive. The chain carries TRBV5-6 and TRBJ1-3; 7 bases line up with TRBD1. CDR3 residues: CASSLQGPIGNTIYF. CDR3 nucleotides: TGTGCCAGCAGCTTACAGGGGCCCATTGGAAACACCATATATTTT.